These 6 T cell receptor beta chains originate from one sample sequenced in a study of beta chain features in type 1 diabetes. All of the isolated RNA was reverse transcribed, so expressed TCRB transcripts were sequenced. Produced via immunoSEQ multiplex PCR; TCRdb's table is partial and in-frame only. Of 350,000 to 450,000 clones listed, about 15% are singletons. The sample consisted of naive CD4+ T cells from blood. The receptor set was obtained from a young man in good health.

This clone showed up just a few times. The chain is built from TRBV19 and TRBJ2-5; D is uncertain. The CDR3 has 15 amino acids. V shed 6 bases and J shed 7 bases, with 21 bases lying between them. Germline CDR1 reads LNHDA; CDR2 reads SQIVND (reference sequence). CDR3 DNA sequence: TGTGCCAGTAGAGACCCTCGAACGACTTTCGTGACCCAGTACTTC. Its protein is CASRDPRTTFVTQYF.

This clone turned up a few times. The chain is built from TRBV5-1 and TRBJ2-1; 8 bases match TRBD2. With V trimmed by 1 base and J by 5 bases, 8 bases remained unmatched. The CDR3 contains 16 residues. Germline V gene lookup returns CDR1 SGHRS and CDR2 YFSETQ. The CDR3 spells CASSLRISGSNNEQFF. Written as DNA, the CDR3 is TGCGCCAGCAGCTTGAGGATAAGCGGGAGCAACAATGAGCAGTTCTTC.

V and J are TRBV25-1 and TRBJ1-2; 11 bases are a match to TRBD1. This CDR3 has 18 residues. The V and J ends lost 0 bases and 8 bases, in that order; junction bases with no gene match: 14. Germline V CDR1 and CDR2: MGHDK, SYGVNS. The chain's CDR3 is CASSEYGDRGMRRGGYTF. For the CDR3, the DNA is TGTGCCAGCAGTGAATACGGGGACAGGGGGATGAGGAGAGGAGGCTACACCTTC.

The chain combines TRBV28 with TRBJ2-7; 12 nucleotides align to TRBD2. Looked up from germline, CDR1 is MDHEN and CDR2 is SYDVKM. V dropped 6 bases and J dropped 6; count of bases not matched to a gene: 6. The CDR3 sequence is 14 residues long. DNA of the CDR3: TGTGCCAGCAGCCCTAGCGGGAGGGCCCTCGAGCAGTACGTC. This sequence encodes CASSPSGRALEQYV.

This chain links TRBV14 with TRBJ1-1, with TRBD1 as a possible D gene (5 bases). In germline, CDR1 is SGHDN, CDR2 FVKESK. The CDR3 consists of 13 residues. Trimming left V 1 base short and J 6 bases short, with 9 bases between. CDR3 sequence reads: CASSQAGRAEAFF. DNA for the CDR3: TGTGCCAGCAGCCAAGCAGGGCGTGCTGAAGCTTTCTTT. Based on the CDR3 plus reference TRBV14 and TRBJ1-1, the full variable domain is EAGVTQFPSHSVIEKGQTVTLRCDPISGHDNLYWYRRVMGKEIKFLLHFVKESKQDESGMPNNRFLAERTGGTYSTLKVQPAELEDSGVYFCASSQAGRAEAFFGQGTRLTVV.

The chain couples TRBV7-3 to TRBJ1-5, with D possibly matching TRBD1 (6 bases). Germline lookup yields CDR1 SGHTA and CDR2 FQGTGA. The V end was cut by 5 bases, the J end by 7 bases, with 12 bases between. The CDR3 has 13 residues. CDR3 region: CASSPGAGQPQHF. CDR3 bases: TGTGCCAGCAGCCCGGGGGCGGGACAGCCCCAGCATTTT.